The 20 T cell receptor beta chains reported below all come from one sample, sequenced in a study of shared clonotypes between healthy human individuals. Profiling relied on immunoSEQ multiplex PCR, and the TCRdb table lists in-frame clones only, not all of them. This sample has 1.5 million to 2.5 million clones; about 95% occur once, and the top ten carry around 1.2%. CD45RO negativity and positive selection for CCR7 defined naive CD8 cells, a population that excluded terminally differentiated effector memory CD45RA+ cells. Sequenced: naive CD8+ T cells sorted from blood. These receptors all stem from a man between 18 and 29 years old in good health.

V and J are TRBV5-1 and TRBJ2-7; D gene unclear. Germline CDR1 and CDR2: SGHRS and YFSETQ. Trimming pared 2 bases from V and 1 base from J, leaving 13 bases between. The CDR3 runs 15 residues. The CDR3 DNA follows: TGCGCCAGCAGCTTTTCGGTCGGTGCGTCCTACGAGCAGTACTTC. This encodes CASSFSVGASYEQYF.

V usage is TRBV5-4 and J usage is TRBJ2-6; perhaps D is TRBD1 or TRBD2 (6 bases each). The CDR3 length is 18 residues. The V gene's germline CDR1 is SGHNT and CDR2 YYREEE (reference sequence). V dropped 2 bases and J dropped 5 bases, with 20 bases sitting between them. Here the CDR3 DNA reads TGTGCCAGCAGCTTACCCCCGGGGGCCGAGGGGTGGGCCAACGTCCTGACTTTC. Protein: CASSLPPGAEGWANVLTF. Full variable domain (missing parts from reference TRBV5-4 and TRBJ2-6): ETGVTQSPTHLIKTRGQQVTLRCSSQSGHNTVSWYQQALGQGPQFIFQYYREEENGRGNFPPRFSGLQFPNYSSELNVNALELDDSALYLCASSLPPGAEGWANVLTFGAGSRLTVL.

The chain has TRBV4-1 and TRBJ2-1, with a possible D match to TRBD1 (6 bases). CDR3 size: 17 residues. Looked up from germline, CDR1 is MGHRA and CDR2 is YSYEKL. V lost 5 bases and J 1 base, leaving 18 bases between the germline ends. The chain's CDR3 is CASSELLQGSSYNEQFF. In DNA form, the CDR3 reads TGCGCCAGCAGCGAACTCTTACAGGGTAGTTCCTACAATGAGCAGTTCTTC.

This rearrangement joins TRBV15 to TRBJ2-5; 10 bases agree with TRBD2. The germline gives CDR1 LNHNV, CDR2 YYDKDF (reference sequence). CDR3 length: 18 amino acids. V lost 3 bases, J lost 0 bases, and 10 bases stayed unmatched. In DNA form, the CDR3 reads TGTGCCACCAGCAGCTCCCTAGCGGGGGCTAGGTACCAAGAGACCCAGTACTTC. Translating it yields CATSSSLAGARYQETQYF.

J is TRBJ1-1 and V is TRBV15, with D uncertain. CDR1 and CDR2 from the germline V gene are LNHNV and YYDKDF (reference sequence). The V end lost 5 bases, the J end lost 1 base, and 11 bases lay between the germline ends. The CDR3 length is 14 residues. This CDR3 reads CATSFSAGNTEAFF. CDR3 in DNA: TGTGCCACCAGCTTTAGTGCAGGGAACACTGAAGCTTTCTTT.

This clone was seen just once. The CDR3 coding sequence is TGTGCCAGCAGCTTCCCCCGGACAGGAAACACTGAAGCTTTCTTT. Its protein product is CASSFPRTGNTEAFF. The chain couples TRBV7-9 to TRBJ1-1, with 7 bases fitting TRBD1. After removal of 3 bases from V and 2 bases from J, the junction contained 6 bases not matched to a gene. The CDR3 has 15 residues. The germline V gene encodes CDR1 SEHNR and CDR2 FQNEAQ (reference sequence).

This clone was observed once. Other DNA sequences from this sample encode an identical CDR3 as well. The chain is built from TRBV27 and TRBJ1-5; D unclear. V was trimmed by 6 bases and J by 1 base, leaving 10 bases between them. The germline V gene has CDR1 MNHEY and CDR2 SMNVEV (reference sequence). This CDR3 region has 14 residues. CDR3 loop: CASRPTGSNQPQHF. The CDR3 DNA follows: TGTGCCAGCAGGCCCACGGGGAGCAATCAGCCCCAGCATTTT.

This clone has only a few counts. The chain uses TRBV7-9 and TRBJ2-7; the D gene is possibly TRBD1 (6 bases). Per the germline V gene, CDR1 is SEHNR and CDR2 is FQNEAQ (reference sequence). This CDR3 spans 12 amino acids. V was cut by 5 bases and J by 7 bases, with 12 bases left in between. CDR3 bases: TGTGCCAGCAGCGACCATACAGGGGAGCAGTACTTC. It is translated as CASSDHTGEQYF. The complete variable domain, with remaining parts taken from reference TRBV7-9 and TRBJ2-7, reads DTGVSQNPRHKITKRGQNVTFRCDPISEHNRLYWYRQTLGQGPEFLTYFQNEAQLEKSRLLSDRFSAERPKGSFSTLEIQRTEQGDSAMYLCASSDHTGEQYFGPGTRLTVT.

V usage is TRBV21-1 and J usage is TRBJ2-7. TRBV21-1 represents a pseudogene. This CDR3 has 16 amino acids. CDR3 coding DNA: TGTGCCAGCAGCAAAGGATGCAGTTTGGGGATCTACGAGCAGTACTTC. Encoded protein: CASSKGCSLGIYEQYF.

The CDR3 DNA is TGTGCCTGGAGTGAAGGCGGTCCTGAAAAACTGTTTTTT. Translated: CAWSEGGPEKLFF. The chain joins TRBV30 to TRBJ1-4; no clear D. Trimming took 1 base from V and 7 from J, leaving 10 bases between them. Germline-derived CDR1 and CDR2 are GTSNPN and SVGIG (reference sequence). CDR3 length: 13 residues.

On this clone: The identical CDR3 is also encoded by other nucleotide sequences in the sample. The rearrangement links TRBV27 to TRBJ1-4; D gene uncertain. The ends were cut back, 3 bases at V and 2 bases at J, with 7 bases in the middle. The germline CDR1 and CDR2 sequences are MNHEY and SMNVEV (reference sequence). This CDR3 spans 14 amino acids. The chain's CDR3 is CASSLVGTNEKLFF. DNA for the CDR3: TGTGCCAGCAGTTTGGTGGGGACTAATGAAAAACTGTTTTTT.

This clone has a single count. The chain uses TRBV2 and TRBJ2-3; D uncertain. The CDR3 contains 12 residues. From germline, CDR1 is SNHLY and CDR2 FYNNEI. Trimming removed 3 bases at V and 5 bases at J, with 6 bases between. Here the CDR3 reads CASSEERDTQYF. In nucleotides, the CDR3 is TGTGCCAGCAGTGAGGAGAGAGATACGCAGTATTTT.

The V call is TRBV5-8, the J call TRBJ2-1; D is uncertain. V was clipped by 0 bases and J by 11 bases, with 9 bases between them. CDR1 SGHTS and CDR2 YDEGEE come from the germline V gene. The CDR3 is made up of 12 amino acids. The DNA for the CDR3 is TGTGCCAGCAGCTTGGAGATGGGAAAGCAGTTCTTC. This gives the protein CASSLEMGKQFF.

This chain uses TRBV27 with TRBJ2-7, with TRBD1 matching over 7 bases. Per the germline V gene, CDR1 is MNHEY and CDR2 is SMNVEV (reference sequence). V lost 3 bases to trimming and J lost 3 bases; unmatched junction nucleotides: 5. This CDR3 region has 14 residues. This chain's CDR3 is CASSLWQGDYEQYF. In nucleotides, the CDR3 is TGTGCCAGCAGTTTGTGGCAGGGGGACTACGAGCAGTACTTC.

This sequence joins TRBV30 and TRBJ2-5; tentative D call: TRBD1 (6 bases). From germline, CDR1 is GTSNPN and CDR2 SVGIG (reference sequence). V was clipped by 3 bases and J by 5 bases, with 13 bases between them. There are 13 residues in the CDR3. The DNA for the CDR3 is TGTGCCTGGAGCCCCCAGGGGTGGGAGACCCAGTACTTC. Residues: CAWSPQGWETQYF.

The chain joins TRBV29-1 to TRBJ2-5; 7 nucleotides agree with TRBD2. With 6 bases clipped from V and 7 bases from J, the junction kept 29 bases outside the gene matches. The CDR3 length is 19 residues. CDR1 and CDR2 (germline): SQVTM, ANQGSEA. The CDR3 is CSVPGLGEGENLHFATQYF. As DNA, the CDR3 is TGCAGCGTCCCCGGGCTTGGGGAGGGAGAGAACCTCCACTTTGCGACCCAGTACTTC.

The V call is TRBV12-5, the J call TRBJ2-1, with D perhaps matching TRBD2 (6 bases). The CDR3 length is 14 residues. Trimming cost V 8 bases and J 5 bases, with 16 bases left between them. Per germline, CDR1 LGHNT and CDR2 FRNRAP. CDR3 bases: TGTGCTAGTTGTTGGGGAGGTCAACACAATGAGCAGTTCTTC. Translation gives CASCWGGQHNEQFF.

The chain couples TRBV6-6 to TRBJ2-7, with D possibly being TRBD2 (5 bases). The CDR3 runs 13 residues. Trimming took off 0 bases at V and 6 bases at J, with 9 bases between the two ends. CDR1 and CDR2 from the germline V gene are MNHNY and SVGAGI (reference sequence). CDR3 loop: CASSYSEGSEQYF. In DNA form, the CDR3 reads TGTGCCAGCAGTTACTCCGAAGGGAGCGAGCAGTACTTC.

The rearrangement links TRBV19 to TRBJ2-3; D call uncertain. This CDR3 contains 14 residues. The ends were cut back, 5 bases at V and 3 bases at J, with 12 bases in the middle. Germline V gene sequence: CDR1 LNHDA, CDR2 SQIVND (reference sequence). CDR3: CASSGVKATDTQYF. CDR3 in DNA: TGTGCCAGTAGTGGCGTTAAGGCGACAGATACGCAGTATTTT.

V and J are TRBV7-9 and TRBJ2-1; 8 bases map to TRBD2. Germline CDR1 SEHNR, CDR2 FQNEAQ (reference sequence). After removal of 5 bases from V and 9 bases from J, the junction contained 12 bases not matched to a gene. The CDR3 covers 15 residues. CDR3 nucleotide sequence: TGTGCCAGCAGCCAATCCGGGACTAGATTTACTGAGCAGTTCTTC. Protein sequence: CASSQSGTRFTEQFF.